Shown below are 13 T cell receptor beta chains from a single sample sequenced in a study of T cell repertoires in cytomegalovirus infection. Their target antigens are unknown. TCRdb analysed the reads with MiXCR anew, one entry per CDR3 protein. Of some 120,000 distinct CDR3 sequences in the sample, 32% were seen once. The specimen comprised CD8+ T cells from cultured PBMCs, sampled from culture after CMV antigen stimulation. Receptor source: a human donor in good health (CMV status not recorded). Some clones in this sample may be carry-over from other donors' samples.

V usage is TRBV14 and J usage is TRBJ1-1, with 8 bases fitting TRBD1. Germline-derived CDR1 and CDR2 are SGHDN and FVKESK. V was clipped by 4 bases and J by 0 bases; unmatched bases: 7. This CDR3 contains 16 residues. Here the CDR3 DNA reads TGTGCCAGCAGCCCGCCGGGACAGGACATGAACACTGAAGCTTTCTTT. Amino acid sequence: CASSPPGQDMNTEAFF.

The chain links TRBV2 to TRBJ2-3, with TRBD1 identical over 10 bases. Germline-derived CDR1 and CDR2 are SNHLY and FYNNEI. This CDR3 region has 18 residues. With 6 bases clipped from V and 2 bases from J, the junction kept 14 bases outside the gene matches. Written as DNA, the CDR3 is TGTGCCAGCAGCACACTCGGACAGGGGGGACCCAACACAGATACGCAGTATTTT. Encoded protein: CASSTLGQGGPNTDTQYF. Full variable domain (remainder filled in from reference TRBV2 and TRBJ2-3): EPEVTQTPSHQVTQMGQEVILRCVPISNHLYFYWYRQILGQKVEFLVSFYNNEISEKSEIFDDQFSVERPDGSNFTLKIRSTKLEDSAMYFCASSTLGQGGPNTDTQYFGPGTRLTVL.

This clonotype occurred a few times. This chain connects TRBV18 to TRBJ2-1, with D hard to call. Germline assignment: CDR1 KGHSH and CDR2 LQKENI. The germline V and J ends were trimmed by 5 bases and 3 bases, with 14 bases remaining between them. This CDR3 spans 15 amino acids. The CDR3 region is CASSSTSAHYNEQFF. Here the CDR3 DNA reads TGTGCCAGCTCATCCACCTCGGCCCACTACAATGAGCAGTTCTTC.

Comments on this clonotype: One end of the junction does not line up with germline, which may come from a read error. The rearrangement uses TRBV6-1 and TRBJ2-1; the D gene is possibly TRBD2 (5 bases). CDR1 MNHNS and CDR2 SASEGT come from the germline V gene. The CDR3 runs 15 residues. In DNA form, the CDR3 reads TGTGCCAGCAGGTTCAGTGGGAGCTCCTACAATGGGCAGTTCTTC. As protein: CASRFSGSSYNGQFF.

The chain carries TRBV2 and TRBJ2-1; unclear D gene. Germline CDR1 and CDR2: SNHLY and FYNNEI. The CDR3 extends over 13 amino acids. Trimming took off 6 bases at V and 13 bases at J, with 19 bases between the two ends. CDR3 sequence: CASSVEYRLDQFF. The CDR3 bases are TGTGCCAGCAGCGTCGAATACCGACTGGATCAGTTCTTC.

The chain carries TRBV4-1 and TRBJ1-2; D uncertain. V dropped 4 bases and J dropped 6 bases, with 18 bases sitting between them. This CDR3 spans 15 amino acids. The germline gives CDR1 MGHRA, CDR2 YSYEKL. This CDR3 is CASSPFAGSSDGYTF. The CDR3 DNA reads TGCGCCAGCAGCCCGTTTGCGGGCAGTTCGGATGGCTACACCTTC.

The rearrangement links TRBV5-1 to TRBJ2-3; D gene uncertain. V shed 0 bases and J shed 2 bases, with 10 bases lying between them. Germline V gene data show CDR1 as SGHRS and CDR2 as YFSETQ. CDR3 length equals 15 residues. CDR3: CASSLGEGYTDTQYF. The CDR3 nucleotides read TGCGCCAGCAGCTTGGGGGAAGGGTACACAGATACGCAGTATTTT.

The chain is built from TRBV2 and TRBJ1-6; possibly TRBD1 for D (5 bases). The CDR3 sequence is 19 residues long. The germline V gene has CDR1 SNHLY and CDR2 FYNNEI. V was trimmed by 2 bases and J by 4 bases, leaving 21 bases between them. The CDR3 sequence is CASSEPLSNPKGYNSPLHF. CDR3 coding DNA: TGTGCCAGCAGTGAACCCCTAAGTAACCCCAAGGGGTATAATTCACCCCTCCACTTT.

The chain has TRBV12-3 or TRBV12-4 and TRBJ1-1; D gene ambiguous. The ends were cut back, 8 bases at V and 3 bases at J, with 13 bases in the middle. This CDR3 comprises 13 residues. The CDR3 region has the DNA TGTGCCAGCCTCCCTGGGGAGGACACTGAAGCTTTCTTT. Amino acid sequence: CASLPGEDTEAFF.

V gene TRBV28 combines with J gene TRBJ2-3, with D perhaps matching TRBD1 (5 bases). V was clipped by 3 bases and J by 4 bases, with 11 bases between them. This CDR3 is 14 amino acids long. The germline CDR1 and CDR2 sequences are MDHEN and SYDVKM. The DNA for the CDR3 is TGTGCCAGCAGTTTGGGCAGGGAACCAGATACGCAGTATTTT. Its protein is CASSLGREPDTQYF.

This clonotype was seen more than once but under ten times. CDR3 DNA: TGTGCCAGCAGATCCGGGACTACCGACTTGGCCGGGGAGCTGTTTTTT. Its protein is CASRSGTTDLAGELFF. The chain employs TRBV2 and TRBJ2-2, with 7 bases identical to TRBD2. Germline V CDR1 and CDR2: SNHLY, FYNNEI. J was trimmed by 6 bases and V by 6 bases; bases with no gene match: 13. The CDR3 length is 16 residues.

This chain uses TRBV15 with TRBJ2-4; TRBD1 agrees at 7 bases. There are 14 residues in the CDR3. The germline gives CDR1 LNHNV, CDR2 YYDKDF (reference sequence). The J segment lost 6 bases and the V segment lost 3 bases, leaving 5 bases of the junction unmatched. Here the CDR3 reads CATSRWGQLNIQYF. CDR3 nucleotide sequence: TGTGCCACCAGCAGGTGGGGACAGCTAAACATTCAGTACTTC.

V gene TRBV7-6 combines with J gene TRBJ2-2; the D is unclear. Trimming pared 7 bases from V and 1 base from J, leaving 4 bases between. This CDR3 has 12 amino acids. Looked up from germline, CDR1 is SGHVS and CDR2 is FNYEAQ. The CDR3 nucleotides read TGTGCCAGCAATCTGAACACCGGGGAGCTGTTTTTT. Encoded protein: CASNLNTGELFF. Drawing the rest from reference TRBV7-6 and TRBJ2-2, the complete variable domain is GAGVSQSPRYKVTKRGQDVALRCDPISGHVSLYWYRQALGQGPEFLTYFNYEAQQDKSGLPNDRFSAERPEGSISTLTIQRTEQRDSAMYRCASNLNTGELFFGEGSRLTVL.